A selection of T cell receptor beta chains follows, all from one sample in a study of spatial heterogeneity in lung cancer. TCRdb re-analysed the 5' RACE reads in MiXCR, keeping a single row per CDR3 protein. The data contain approximately 4,900 distinct CDR3 sequences, 31% of them singletons. The material sequenced was lung tumor tissue, taken at surgery. Receptors were obtained from a male donor with early-stage non-small cell lung cancer. The CDR3 runs from the conserved cysteine through the conserved F or W. A D gene is named only where the DNA matches it firmly. Only part of the rows carry a size: once, few, many, or a class if the clone is expanded.

j_call v_call d_call clone_size cdr3_aa cdr3_nt
TRBJ1-2 TRBV29-1 - medium-sized CSVDSGYTF TGCAGCGTTGATTCCGGCTACACCTTC
TRBJ2-2 TRBV5-1 - few CASSLEYGQHRELFF TGCGCCAGCAGCTTGGAATACGGACAGCACCGGGAGCTGTTTTTT
TRBJ2-1 TRBV20-1 - medium-sized CSASTPRLLYEQFF TGCAGTGCTAGTACTCCCAGGCTTTTATATGAGCAGTTCTTC
TRBJ1-6 TRBV18 - medium-sized CASSPRGVLNSPLHF TGTGCCAGCTCACCTCGGGGAGTACTCAATTCACCCCTCCACTTT
TRBJ2-7 TRBV10-2 - - CASSDVRRSKYEQYF TGCGCCAGCAGTGACGTACGCAGGAGCAAGTACGAGCAGTACTTC
TRBJ2-1 TRBV7-6 - medium-sized CASSQLGVPNNEQFF TGTGCCAGCAGCCAATTGGGGGTCCCAAACAATGAGCAGTTCTTC
TRBJ2-5 TRBV7-8 TRBD1 medium-sized CASSLRTGVGAGETQYF TGTGCCAGCAGCCTCAGGACAGGGGTTGGGGCCGGAGAGACCCAGTACTTC
TRBJ2-7 TRBV20-1 - - CSASSSGYSYEQYF TGCAGTGCTAGTAGCAGCGGGTACTCCTACGAGCAGTACTTC
TRBJ1-5 TRBV28 - medium-sized CASSFRVGRGNQPQHF TGTGCCAGCAGTTTTCGGGTAGGGAGGGGCAATCAGCCCCAGCATTTT
TRBJ2-5 TRBV7-2 - - CASSLVAGWGAQETQYF TGTGCCAGCAGCTTAGTCGCTGGGTGGGGGGCCCAAGAGACCCAGTACTTC
TRBJ1-4 TRBV20-1 - - CSARPEYNEKLFF TGCAGTGCTAGGCCGGAATATAATGAAAAACTGTTTTTT
TRBJ1-6 TRBV7-6 - once CASSSHPPGPNNSPLHF TGTGCCAGCAGCTCCCACCCACCGGGCCCTAATAATTCACCCCTCCACTTT
TRBJ2-7 TRBV12-3/TRBV12-4 - medium-sized CASSYGLGYEQYF TGTGCCAGCAGTTACGGACTGGGCTACGAGCAGTACTTC
TRBJ1-3 TRBV10-3 - medium-sized CAISEGRVGNTIYF TGTGCCATCAGTGAAGGCAGGGTTGGAAATACCATATATTTT
TRBJ2-7 TRBV7-2 - few CASSPGHLDEQYF TGTGCCAGCAGCCCGGGGCACCTAGACGAGCAGTACTTC
TRBJ2-6 TRBV20-1 TRBD1 medium-sized CSAPNRDREKSGANVLTF TGCAGTGCCCCAAACCGGGACAGGGAGAAATCTGGGGCCAACGTCCTGACTTTC
TRBJ1-1 TRBV7-2 - - CASSLARAGEAFF TGTGCCAGCAGCTTAGCGAGGGCAGGTGAAGCTTTCTTT
TRBJ1-2 TRBV28 - medium-sized CASTADGENYGYTF TGTGCCAGCACCGCGGACGGCGAAAACTATGGCTACACCTTC
TRBJ2-7 TRBV11-3 - few CASSPSPWGGEQYF TGTGCCAGCAGCCCCTCGCCATGGGGAGGAGAGCAGTACTTC
TRBJ2-2 TRBV29-1 TRBD1 many CSVEDRGYTGELFF TGCAGCGTTGAAGACAGGGGGTACACCGGGGAGCTGTTTTTT
TRBJ1-1 TRBV7-9 TRBD1 once CASRQWDRGDEAFF TGTGCCAGCAGGCAATGGGACAGGGGGGATGAAGCTTTCTTT
TRBJ1-6 TRBV7-2 - medium-sized CASSSSQRGGSPLHF TGTGCCAGCAGCAGCTCCCAGAGGGGGGGTTCACCCCTCCACTTT
TRBJ2-7 TRBV5-5 - - CASSLVGSYEQYF TGTGCCAGCAGCTTGGTGGGATCTTACGAGCAGTACTTC
TRBJ2-7 TRBV28 - - CASSSTWHEQYF TGTGCCAGCAGTTCCACCTGGCACGAGCAGTACTTC
TRBJ2-3 TRBV20-1 - - CSAREGARVTQYF TGCAGTGCTAGAGAGGGGGCCCGGGTGACGCAGTATTTT
TRBJ1-4 TRBV7-2 - medium-sized CASSRWAQPNEKLFF TGTGCCAGCAGCCGGTGGGCACAGCCTAATGAAAAACTGTTTTTT
TRBJ2-3 TRBV20-1 - - CSAKKGADTQYF TGCAGTGCTAAGAAGGGTGCAGATACGCAGTATTTT
TRBJ1-5 TRBV3-1 - - CASSQAGVYSNQPQHF TGTGCCAGCAGCCAAGCGGGCGTTTATAGCAATCAGCCCCAGCATTTT
TRBJ2-5 TRBV10-3 - medium-sized CAISKLGPGETQYF TGTGCCATCAGTAAGCTGGGGCCGGGGGAGACCCAGTACTTC
TRBJ2-7 TRBV6-6 TRBD2 - CASRSGRGEQYF TGTGCCAGCAGGAGCGGGAGGGGCGAGCAGTACTTC
TRBJ1-6 TRBV13 - - CASSLVRGGGSSYNSPLHF TGTGCCAGCAGCTTAGTGCGGGGTGGGGGAAGCTCCTATAATTCACCCCTCCACTTT
TRBJ1-6 TRBV6-6 TRBD1 medium-sized CASLTGVAYNSPLHF TGTGCCAGTCTTACAGGGGTAGCCTATAATTCACCCCTCCACTTT
TRBJ2-7 TRBV20-1 - medium-sized CSAINPGLGNEQYF TGCAGTGCTATCAACCCGGGACTCGGAAACGAGCAGTACTTC
TRBJ1-6 TRBV2 - - CASSGGRGNNSPLHF TGTGCCAGCAGTGGGGGCAGGGGCAATAATTCACCCCTCCACTTT
TRBJ1-2 TRBV20-1 - few CSARDWSEVDGYTF TGCAGTGCTAGAGATTGGTCGGAAGTGGATGGCTACACCTTC
TRBJ2-7 TRBV9 TRBD1 - CASSVGPGGHYEQYF TGTGCCAGCAGCGTAGGGCCAGGGGGCCACTACGAGCAGTACTTC
TRBJ2-5 TRBV6-1 TRBD2 few CASSERVGTTEETQYF TGTGCCAGCAGTGAACGGGTCGGGACTACCGAAGAGACCCAGTACTTC
TRBJ1-5 TRBV6-6 - - CASTLGGVNSNQPQHF TGTGCCAGCACCCTAGGGGGAGTGAATAGCAATCAGCCCCAGCATTTT
TRBJ2-1 TRBV13 - - CASSFRGFGGEPKRDEQFF TGTGCCAGCAGCTTTAGGGGATTTGGGGGAGAGCCAAAGAGGGATGAGCAGTTCTTC